The 29 T cell receptor beta chains presented below share a single source sample, sequenced in a study of OX40 agonist ivuxolimab in advanced cancers. Library construction relied on the immunoSEQ multiplex PCR assay. TCRdb limited this immuneACCESS table to in-frame rearrangements with V and J called. A share of clones is missing; checked studies link under half to unresolved V genes, and the rest is unexplained. The sample table lists about 89,000 clones, 85% to 95% of them with a count of one. Of the sample, around 0.3% falls within the top ten clones. The sequencing here drew on CD4+ or CD8+ T cells sorted from blood, taken in a trial of the OX40 agonist ivuxolimab. The receptors were sampled from an adult with an advanced solid tumor such as melanoma, head and neck, liver or kidney cancer.

The chain employs TRBV7-2 and TRBJ1-2; D not resolved. CDR1 is SGHTA and CDR2 is FQGNSA in the germline V gene. This CDR3 contains 15 residues. Trimming pared 1 base from V and 5 bases from J, leaving 14 bases between. The CDR3 spells CASSLGYAIWYGYTF. DNA of the CDR3: TGTGCCAGCAGCTTAGGTTACGCGATCTGGTATGGCTACACCTTC.

The J gene is TRBJ2-3, the V gene TRBV10-3, with 10 nucleotides matching TRBD2. J lost 4 bases, V lost 0 bases, and 7 bases had no gene match. The CDR3 totals 17 residues. CDR1 is ENHRY and CDR2 is SYGVKD in the germline V gene. CDR3 nucleotide sequence: TGTGCCATCAGTGAGTCGGGCGAGCGGGAGGGTGCAGATACGCAGTATTTT. Protein product: CAISESGEREGADTQYF.

The J gene is TRBJ2-7, the V gene TRBV5-6, with 7 bases lining up with TRBD1. V was pared by 7 bases and J by 0 bases, with 7 bases of the junction left unmatched. CDR3 length: 14 residues. Per the germline V gene, CDR1 is SGHDT and CDR2 is YYEEEE. This CDR3 is CASGTQGSSYEQYV. CDR3 coding DNA: TGTGCCAGCGGAACACAGGGGAGCTCCTACGAGCAGTACGTC.

The chain has TRBV29-1 and TRBJ1-2, with unresolved D. V lost 2 bases, J lost 5 bases, and 9 bases lay in between. CDR1 is SQVTM, CDR2 ANQGSEA, per germline. The CDR3 runs to 12 residues. The CDR3 nucleotides read TGCAGCGTTGAAACCAGGTCTTATGGCTACACCTTC. It specifies CSVETRSYGYTF.

A remark on this clone: One junction end disagrees with the germline gene, perhaps due to a read error. The chain employs TRBV25-1 and TRBJ1-1; D is unclear. The CDR3 runs to 12 residues. Per the germline V gene, CDR1 is MGHDK and CDR2 is SYGVNS. The chain's CDR3 is CASSQAGRKTHF. CDR3 bases: TGTGCCAGCAGCCAAGCTGGTCGGAAAACTCACTTT.

This sequence joins TRBV20-1 and TRBJ1-1; no definite D call. The CDR3 has 11 residues. Germline-derived CDR1 and CDR2 are DFQATT and SNEGSKA (reference sequence). CDR3 protein: CSGNRNTEAFF. CDR3 sequence (DNA): TGCAGCGGAAACAGGAACACTGAAGCTTTCTTT.

The chain recombines TRBV10-3 with TRBJ1-5; the D is unclear. V lost 2 bases and J lost 6, with 5 bases in between. Germline CDR1 ENHRY, CDR2 SYGVKD. The CDR3 is 12 residues long. CDR3 region: CAISEVTQPQHF. The CDR3 coding sequence is TGTGCCATCAGTGAGGTTACTCAGCCCCAGCATTTT.

The V call is TRBV6-6, the J call TRBJ1-4; D unresolved. Germline lookup yields CDR1 MNHNY and CDR2 SVGAGI (reference sequence). The V and J ends lost 6 bases and 0 bases respectively, with 8 bases between them. The CDR3 totals 14 residues. CDR3 in amino acids: CASRTETTNEKLFF. The CDR3 coding sequence is TGTGCCAGCAGAACAGAGACAACTAATGAAAAACTGTTTTTT.

The J gene is TRBJ2-1, the V gene TRBV6-1, with TRBD2 matching 9 bases. The CDR3 has 13 residues. Germline V gene data show CDR1 as MNHNS and CDR2 as SASEGT. V shed 3 bases, J shed 7 bases, and the junction held 1 base outside the gene matches. The CDR3, as DNA: TGTGCCAGCAGTGAGGGACTAGCTAATGAGCAGTTCTTC. This codes for CASSEGLANEQFF.

This clone has only one observation. The genes are TRBV6-5 and TRBJ2-1, with unresolved D. Trimming pared 6 bases from V and 4 bases from J, leaving 10 bases between. CDR1 and CDR2 from the germline V gene are MNHEY and SVGAGI. CDR3 length equals 13 residues. The CDR3 DNA sequence: TGTGCCAGCAGGGCAGGAGTTTACAATGAGCAGTTCTTC. It encodes CASRAGVYNEQFF.

The gene calls are TRBV4-1 and TRBJ1-6, with D possibly TRBD1 on 5 matching bases. The length of the CDR3 is 16 residues. The V gene lost 3 bases and the J gene lost 9 bases, with 18 bases spanning the gap. CDR1 and CDR2 (germline): MGHRA, YSYEKL. The CDR3 region has the DNA TGCGCCAGCAGCCAGGACCCCGGGCAGGGTTCTTCACCCCTCCACTTT. It encodes CASSQDPGQGSSPLHF.

This chain joins TRBV19 and TRBJ1-5, with D perhaps matching TRBD1 (6 bases). Looked up from germline, CDR1 is LNHDA and CDR2 is SQIVND (reference sequence). The CDR3 totals 17 residues. V lost 1 base to trimming and J lost 0 bases, with 13 bases between them. This CDR3 reads CASSIGQEYYSNQPQHF. The CDR3 nucleotides are TGTGCCAGTAGTATAGGACAGGAATATTATAGCAATCAGCCCCAGCATTTT. Combining the CDR3 with reference TRBV19 and TRBJ1-5 gives the whole variable domain DGGITQSPKYLFRKEGQNVTLSCEQNLNHDAMYWYRQDPGQGLRLIYYSQIVNDFQKGDIAEGYSVSREKKESFPLTVTSAQKNPTAFYLCASSIGQEYYSNQPQHFGDGTRLSIL.

The CDR3 region has the DNA TGCGCCAGCAGCCATCGGGGTAGGGAAAACATTCAGTACTTC. Translation gives CASSHRGRENIQYF. This sequence joins TRBV4-1 and TRBJ2-4, with a weak D call TRBD2 (5 bases). Deletions cut 3 bases from V and 5 bases from J, with 11 bases between. Germline CDR1 and CDR2: MGHRA and YSYEKL. This CDR3 is built from 14 residues.

V is TRBV7-9 and J is TRBJ2-7, with D maybe TRBD1 (5 bases). Per the germline V gene, CDR1 is SEHNR and CDR2 is FQNEAQ (reference sequence). V gave up 4 bases and J gave up 0 bases, with 13 bases separating them. The CDR3 is 15 amino acids. The CDR3 DNA follows: TGTGCCAGCAGCTCCCAGGGTGGAACCTCCTACGAGCAGTACTTC. Residues: CASSSQGGTSYEQYF.

The chain uses TRBV6-1 and TRBJ1-5; 8 positions agree with TRBD1. Germline CDR1 and CDR2: MNHNS and SASEGT. The J segment lost 6 bases and the V segment lost 6 bases, leaving 4 bases of the junction unmatched. The CDR3 covers 13 residues. CDR3 sequence (DNA): TGTGCCAGCAGAGGACAGGGCGGTCAGCCCCAGCATTTT. It codes for CASRGQGGQPQHF.

The chain recombines TRBV5-6 with TRBJ2-3; no clear D gene. The ends were cut back, 4 bases at V and 0 bases at J, with 6 bases in the middle. This CDR3 is 13 amino acids long. The germline CDR1 and CDR2 sequences are SGHDT and YYEEEE. In nucleotides, the CDR3 is TGTGCCAGCAGCATCCCTAGCACAGATACGCAGTATTTT. Its protein is CASSIPSTDTQYF. The full variable domain, completed using reference TRBV5-6 and TRBJ2-3, is DAGVTQSPTHLIKTRGQQVTLRCSPKSGHDTVSWYQQALGQGPQFIFQYYEEEERQRGNFPDRFSGHQFPNYSSELNVNALLLGDSALYLCASSIPSTDTQYFGPGTRLTVL.

V gene TRBV5-1 combines with J gene TRBJ2-5, with 8 bases fitting TRBD2. V was pared by 7 bases and J by 3 bases, with 5 bases of the junction left unmatched. Per germline, CDR1 SGHRS and CDR2 YFSETQ. The CDR3 spans 13 residues. CDR3 nucleotide sequence: TGCGCCAGCTCCCTCGGGGGGGAAGAGACCCAGTACTTC. Residues: CASSLGGEETQYF.

The CDR3 sequence is CASSLFGVRDNSRSGNTIYF. CDR3 in DNA: TGTGCCAGCAGTCTATTTGGGGTCCGGGACAACTCCCGCTCTGGAAACACCATATATTTT. V is TRBV28 and J is TRBJ1-3; weak D call: TRBD1 (6 bases). The V end lost 5 bases, the J end lost 0 bases, and 26 bases lay between the germline ends. The germline gives CDR1 MDHEN, CDR2 SYDVKM. The CDR3 totals 20 residues.

The chain couples TRBV15 to TRBJ1-1; D gene ambiguous. The V gene lost 5 bases and the J gene lost 0 bases, with 10 bases spanning the gap. Germline CDR1 is LNHNV and CDR2 is YYDKDF (reference sequence). This CDR3 spans 14 amino acids. CDR3 nucleotide sequence: TGTGCCACCAGCGGCTACAGAATGAACACTGAAGCTTTCTTT. Amino acid sequence: CATSGYRMNTEAFF.

This clone was detected only once. This chain uses TRBV29-1 with TRBJ1-5; D remains ambiguous. Germline V gene lookup returns CDR1 SQVTM and CDR2 ANQGSEA. Trimming took 4 bases from V and 1 from J, leaving 8 bases between them. The CDR3 is made up of 13 amino acids. CDR3 region: CSVGPGSNQPQHF. DNA for the CDR3: TGCAGCGTTGGACCTGGCAGCAATCAGCCCCAGCATTTT.

This sequence joins TRBV7-3 and TRBJ2-1; possibly TRBD1 or TRBD2 for D (5 bases each). Trimming cost V 6 bases and J 10 bases, with 19 bases left between them. CDR1 is SGHTA, CDR2 FQGTGA, per germline. This CDR3 has 14 residues. As DNA, the CDR3 is TGTGCCAGCAGTCCGAGGAGTCTAGGGGAGGAGCAGTTCTTC. This encodes CASSPRSLGEEQFF.

The V and J genes are TRBV6-6 and TRBJ2-3; no clear D. V was shortened by 5 bases and J by 6 bases, with 9 bases between the two germline ends. CDR1 and CDR2 (germline): MNHNY, SVGAGI (reference sequence). The CDR3 consists of 12 residues. CDR3 nucleotide sequence: TGTGCCAGCAGTCAACATGGGGATACGCAGTATTTT. Its translation: CASSQHGDTQYF.

This chain joins TRBV10-3 and TRBJ1-2, with D possibly matching TRBD1 (5 bases). Trimming took 4 bases from V and 3 from J, leaving 12 bases between them. This CDR3 is built from 14 residues. Germline V lookup: CDR1 ENHRY, CDR2 SYGVKD. CDR3 DNA: TGTGCCATCAGTGTCCGAGGAGGGGACTATGGCTACACCTTC. Its protein product is CAISVRGGDYGYTF.

This CDR3 is CASRPGTSPYEQYV. CDR3 bases: TGTGCCAGCAGGCCCGGGACATCCCCCTACGAGCAGTACGTC. The J gene is TRBJ2-7, the V gene TRBV7-8; perhaps TRBD1 as D (6 bases). This CDR3 region has 14 residues. Trimming shortened V by 6 bases and J by 2 bases, and 14 bases separated the two germline ends. Per germline, CDR1 SGHVS and CDR2 FQNEAQ.

The chain links TRBV7-9 to TRBJ2-1; 10 nucleotides line up with TRBD2. From germline, CDR1 is SEHNR and CDR2 FQNEAQ (reference sequence). The CDR3 is 16 residues long. The trim removed 2 bases at V and 8 bases at J, leaving 9 bases unmatched. The CDR3 DNA follows: TGTGCCAGCAGCTTACGCAGCGGGAGGGCCTTAGATGAGCAGTTCTTC. Encoded protein: CASSLRSGRALDEQFF.

In this sample, this clone turned up a few times. The J gene is TRBJ1-5, the V gene TRBV30, with no clear D. Trimming removed 5 bases at V and 4 bases at J, with 15 bases between. Germline CDR1 reads GTSNPN; CDR2 reads SVGIG (reference sequence). The CDR3 has 14 residues. The CDR3 here is CAWVLRADNQPQHF. CDR3 in DNA: TGTGCCTGGGTCCTAAGGGCAGATAATCAGCCCCAGCATTTT.

This chain links TRBV7-2 with TRBJ2-3; 10 bases map to TRBD2. Looked up from germline, CDR1 is SGHTA and CDR2 is FQGNSA. J gave up 0 bases and V 6 bases, and 6 bases lay outside the gene matches. This CDR3 contains 16 residues. The DNA of the CDR3 is TGTGCCAGCAGGCAGATAGCGGGGGGTAGCACAGATACGCAGTATTTT. This translates into CASRQIAGGSTDTQYF.

The chain uses TRBV4-2 and TRBJ2-3; the match to TRBD2 covers 8 bases. Germline values: CDR1 LGHNA, CDR2 YNFKEQ. The V gene end was trimmed by 0 bases and the J gene end by 5 bases; junction bases not matched to a gene: 10. The CDR3 runs to 17 residues. The CDR3 loop is CASSQDPAGGGGDTQYF. CDR3 nucleotide sequence: TGTGCCAGCAGCCAAGATCCGGCGGGGGGAGGAGGAGATACGCAGTATTTT.

This chain connects TRBV7-6 to TRBJ1-3, with 10 bases that match TRBD1. J lost 4 bases, V lost 5 bases, and 8 bases had no gene match. The CDR3 is 16 residues long. The germline CDR1 and CDR2 sequences are SGHVS and FNYEAQ. As DNA, the CDR3 is TGTGCCAGCAGCCCCGACAGGGGGCTATCGGGAAACACCATATATTTT. It yields the protein CASSPDRGLSGNTIYF.